Below, one T cell receptor (beta chain) is given with its context. Antigen unknown. The PCR had 60 Vbeta and 13 Jbeta primers. Original processing methods: In a later analysis, some 80 million unique TCR beta chains included roughly 11 million shared by two or more donors. Data came from immunoSEQ multiplex PCR; TCRdb stores just in-frame clones and leaves some out. The DNA gave D and trimming, while V, J and clone size come from that table. This sample yields 90,000 to 150,000 clones, of which 65% to 80% are seen a single time; 2.9% belongs to the top ten. The germline CDR1 and CDR2 sequences are SGDLS and YYNGEE. Trimming took 3 bases from V and 5 from J; bases not matched to a gene: 5. The CDR3 has 14 amino acids. The data originate from a study of cytomegalovirus exposure and HLA in healthy donors. Findings of the study overall: Later analysis suggested links between common viral pathogens and several top significant clusters. An analysis done earlier found most TCR beta V segments productive about 87% or about 30% of the time. A missense DCLRE1C variant was associated with V- and J-gene trimming of TCR beta chains in a later analysis, and an independent cohort replicated the association.

The origin of this receptor is a woman between 40 and 50 years old in good health and CMV-seropositive. This chain uses TRBV9 with TRBJ2-7; 10 bases match TRBD2. Sequencing was done on a sample of PBMCs. The DNA for the CDR3 is TGTGCCAGCAGCGGTAGGACTAGCGGCCACGAGCAGTACTTC. The encoded protein is CASSGRTSGHEQYF. The whole variable domain, filled in from reference TRBV9 and TRBJ2-7, reads DSGVTQTPKHLITATGQRVTLRCSPRSGDLSVYWYQQSLDQGLQFLIQYYNGEERAKGNILERFSAQQFPDLHSELNLSSLELGDSALYFCASSGRTSGHEQYFGPGTRLTVT.